A selection of T cell receptor beta chains follows, all from one sample in a study of T cells in Graves' hyperthyroidism and ophthalmopathy. In TCRdb, the multiplex PCR reads were re-called with MiXCR into one record per CDR3 protein. The profile shows approximately 380,000 distinct CDR3 sequences, 11% to 15% of them singletons. What was sequenced was blood. Receptors originate from a man aged 50 to 60 with Graves' ophthalmopathy. CDR3s include the opening cysteine and the closing phenylalanine or tryptophan. A D gene is named only where the DNA matches it firmly. Not all rows give a size; the values are once, few, many and, for expanded clones, a class.

d_gene: .
abundance: few
v_gene: TRBV7-9
j_gene: TRBJ1-4
CDR3nt: TGTGCCAGCAGCTTAGATTCGGCTAATGAAAAACTGTTTTTT
CDR3aa: CASSLDSANEKLFF

d_gene: TRBD1
abundance: many
v_gene: TRBV2
j_gene: TRBJ1-2
CDR3nt: TGTGCCAGCGGGACAGGGGAATCTCTCAGCTATGGCTACACCTTC
CDR3aa: CASGTGESLSYGYTF

d_gene: .
abundance: .
v_gene: TRBV19
j_gene: TRBJ1-5
CDR3nt: TGTGCCAGTAGTATAAACCCAGGGGTGGGGAATCAGCCCCAGCATTTT
CDR3aa: CASSINPGVGNQPQHF

d_gene: TRBD1
abundance: many
v_gene: TRBV2
j_gene: TRBJ2-5
CDR3nt: TGTGCCAGCATCCGGGGACAGCTTCAAGAGACCCAGTACTTC
CDR3aa: CASIRGQLQETQYF

d_gene: TRBD1
abundance: .
v_gene: TRBV13
j_gene: TRBJ1-2
CDR3nt: TGTGCCAGCAGCTGGGGGACAGGGCTGGGTGGCTACACCTTC
CDR3aa: CASSWGTGLGGYTF

d_gene: TRBD1
abundance: .
v_gene: TRBV19
j_gene: TRBJ1-5
CDR3nt: TGTGCCAGTGGAGGGACAGGGGGAAATCAGCCCCAGCATTTT
CDR3aa: CASGGTGGNQPQHF

d_gene: TRBD2
abundance: .
v_gene: TRBV10-3
j_gene: TRBJ2-1
CDR3nt: TGTGCCACCTGTCAGCGGGAGTTGGACGAGCAGTTCTTC
CDR3aa: CATCQRELDEQFF

d_gene: .
abundance: few
v_gene: TRBV6-2/TRBV6-3
j_gene: TRBJ2-5
CDR3nt: TGTGCCAGCAGATTTAGGGCAGGGTCGGAAGAGACCCAGTACTTC
CDR3aa: CASRFRAGSEETQYF

d_gene: TRBD1
abundance: .
v_gene: TRBV29-1
j_gene: TRBJ2-4
CDR3nt: TGCAGCGTAGCTGACAGGGAACATGGTATTCAGTACTTC
CDR3aa: CSVADREHGIQYF

d_gene: .
abundance: few
v_gene: TRBV14
j_gene: TRBJ1-1
CDR3nt: TGTGCCAGCAGCCCCCTCGGGGGGCTGTTGGCTTTCTTT
CDR3aa: CASSPLGGLLAFF

d_gene: .
abundance: .
v_gene: TRBV27
j_gene: TRBJ1-6
CDR3nt: TGTGCCAGCAGTTTATTGGGGGGAACGAATTCACCCCTCCACTTT
CDR3aa: CASSLLGGTNSPLHF

d_gene: TRBD1
abundance: few
v_gene: TRBV27
j_gene: TRBJ2-5
CDR3nt: TGTGCCAGCAGTCAACAGGGGTCGGCCCAGTACTTC
CDR3aa: CASSQQGSAQYF

d_gene: .
abundance: .
v_gene: TRBV6-5
j_gene: TRBJ1-1
CDR3nt: TGTGCCAGCAGTTACTCATCTCTCCCGATTACTGAAGCTTTCTTT
CDR3aa: CASSYSSLPITEAFF

d_gene: .
abundance: few
v_gene: TRBV10-3
j_gene: TRBJ2-3
CDR3nt: TGTGCCATCAGTGAGGAGTCCACAGATACGCAGTATTTT
CDR3aa: CAISEESTDTQYF

d_gene: .
abundance: many
v_gene: TRBV5-1
j_gene: TRBJ2-7
CDR3nt: TGCGCCAGCAGCTCGGCCTGGGGTCAGGGGAACTACGAGCAGTACTTC
CDR3aa: CASSSAWGQGNYEQYF

d_gene: TRBD2
abundance: .
v_gene: TRBV11-2
j_gene: TRBJ2-5
CDR3nt: TGTGCCAGCAGCTGGCTAGCGGGAGTAGAACAAGAGACCCAGTACTTC
CDR3aa: CASSWLAGVEQETQYF

d_gene: .
abundance: many
v_gene: TRBV28
j_gene: TRBJ2-7
CDR3nt: TGTGCCAGCAGTTTACCCAAAAACTACGAGCAGTACTTC
CDR3aa: CASSLPKNYEQYF

d_gene: TRBD2
abundance: .
v_gene: TRBV24-1
j_gene: TRBJ2-7
CDR3nt: TGTGCCACCCAAGTAGCGGGATCCTACGAGCAGTACTTC
CDR3aa: CATQVAGSYEQYF

d_gene: TRBD2
abundance: many
v_gene: TRBV20-1
j_gene: TRBJ2-7
CDR3nt: TGCAGTGCAACCTCACTAGCGGGAGGGTACTACGAGCAGTACTTC
CDR3aa: CSATSLAGGYYEQYF

d_gene: .
abundance: many
v_gene: TRBV6-1
j_gene: TRBJ1-5
CDR3nt: TGTGCCAGCACCACGGGAGACGCCCGGCGCAATCAGCCCCAGCATTTT
CDR3aa: CASTTGDARRNQPQHF

d_gene: .
abundance: .
v_gene: TRBV20-1
j_gene: TRBJ2-4
CDR3nt: TGCAGTGCTACAATTCGGGATAGGGACAAAAACATTCAGTACTTC
CDR3aa: CSATIRDRDKNIQYF

d_gene: TRBD1
abundance: .
v_gene: TRBV29-1
j_gene: TRBJ1-2
CDR3nt: TGCAGCGTCGGCGGACAGGGGAATGGCTACACCTTC
CDR3aa: CSVGGQGNGYTF

d_gene: .
abundance: few
v_gene: TRBV6-4
j_gene: TRBJ1-1
CDR3nt: TGTGCCAGCAGGGGAACTGACCCGGGCGCTTTCTTT
CDR3aa: CASRGTDPGAFF

d_gene: .
abundance: .
v_gene: TRBV6-5
j_gene: TRBJ2-1
CDR3nt: TGTGCCAACAGTTACTTAGGGCGCAACAATGAGCAGTTCTTC
CDR3aa: CANSYLGRNNEQFF

d_gene: .
abundance: many
v_gene: TRBV30
j_gene: TRBJ2-1
CDR3nt: TGTGCCTGGAGTTTGCCTAAAGTAGTTGATGAGCAGTTCTTC
CDR3aa: CAWSLPKVVDEQFF

d_gene: .
abundance: many
v_gene: TRBV7-3
j_gene: TRBJ2-3
CDR3nt: TGTGCCAGCAGCCTAGACCGAAATACGCAGTATTTT
CDR3aa: CASSLDRNTQYF

d_gene: .
abundance: .
v_gene: TRBV7-8
j_gene: TRBJ2-7
CDR3nt: TGTGCCAGCAGCTTAGAGGGTTACGAGCGGTACTTC
CDR3aa: CASSLEGYERYF

d_gene: .
abundance: many
v_gene: TRBV20-1
j_gene: TRBJ2-5
CDR3nt: TGCAGTGCTAGAGTTCGGGGGAGAAGGGAGACCCAGTACTTC
CDR3aa: CSARVRGRRETQYF

d_gene: .
abundance: few
v_gene: TRBV19
j_gene: TRBJ2-1
CDR3nt: TGTGCCAGTAGTATCCCGGGGAACAATGAGCAGTTCTTC
CDR3aa: CASSIPGNNEQFF

d_gene: TRBD1
abundance: .
v_gene: TRBV24-1
j_gene: TRBJ2-2
CDR3nt: TGTGCCACCAGTGATTGGGGACAGGGGCCCACCGGGGAGCTGTTTTTT
CDR3aa: CATSDWGQGPTGELFF

d_gene: .
abundance: many
v_gene: TRBV12-3/TRBV12-4
j_gene: TRBJ1-2
CDR3nt: TGTGCCAGCAGTTTAGGGGCAGGGTCTGGCTACACCTTC
CDR3aa: CASSLGAGSGYTF

d_gene: .
abundance: many
v_gene: TRBV7-9
j_gene: TRBJ1-1
CDR3nt: TGTGCCAGCAGCCCTTATACGAACACTGAAGCTTTCTTT
CDR3aa: CASSPYTNTEAFF

d_gene: TRBD1
abundance: many
v_gene: TRBV18
j_gene: TRBJ1-1
CDR3nt: TGTGCCAGCTCTGAGGGACAGGACACTGAAGCTTTCTTT
CDR3aa: CASSEGQDTEAFF